Below, 9 T cell receptor beta chains from the same sample are listed, as sequenced in a study of post-analysis software for immune sequencing data. Points from the study as a whole: TRBV segments more frequent in patients than in controls numbered several and included TRBV5-6, TRBV5-1 and TRBV20-1.

Carried by the TCR beta cDNA libraries were unique molecular identifiers. MiXCR, run by TCRdb on the PCR reads, gives a single entry per CDR3 protein. The data hold approximately 570,000 distinct CDR3 sequences, with roughly 40% observed a single time. These TCRs' antigens remain unknown. Input material: blood. The receptors shown here come from a girl aged 5-17 years with multiple sclerosis.

The chain recombines TRBV9 with TRBJ2-7; 7 bases agree with TRBD1. Matching the DNA end better, TRBJ2-5 makes the J call doubtful. This CDR3 is built from 15 residues. Germline V gene sequence: CDR1 SGDLS, CDR2 YYNGEE. CDR3 nucleotide sequence: TGTGCCAGCAGCGCCGACAGGGTAGTAGGGGAGACCCAGTACTTC. It codes for CASSADRVVGETQYF.

A single count supports this clonotype. V and J are TRBV6-5 and TRBJ1-2, with 7 bases lining up with TRBD1. Germline V CDR1 and CDR2: MNHEY, SVGAGI. Trimming took 0 bases from V and 7 from J; bases not matched to a gene: 5. This CDR3 region has 14 residues. The CDR3 nucleotides are TGTGCCAGCAGTTACTCCCACAGGGGAGCTGGCTACACCTTC. Translated: CASSYSHRGAGYTF.

V and J are TRBV7-9 and TRBJ1-2; D is uncertain. The CDR3 contains 15 residues. Germline lookup yields CDR1 SEHNR and CDR2 FQNEAQ (reference sequence). Trimming took off 1 base at V and 3 bases at J, with 12 bases between the two ends. This chain's CDR3 is CASSLDGRIDYGYTF. CDR3 DNA sequence: TGTGCCAGCAGCTTAGATGGACGCATTGACTATGGCTACACCTTC.

This chain uses TRBV3-1 with TRBJ2-1; 11 bases are a match to TRBD2. This CDR3 has 14 amino acids. The ends lost 8 bases at V and 5 bases at J; junction bases unmatched: 5. Germline lookup yields CDR1 LGHDT and CDR2 YNNKEL (reference sequence). The CDR3 DNA reads as TGTGCCAGCGGCCGGGGACTAGCGGACAATGAGCAGTTCTTC. Its protein product is CASGRGLADNEQFF.

This chain uses TRBV29-1 with TRBJ1-2; 7 nucleotides align to TRBD1. CDR3 length equals 13 residues. Trimming at V came to 6 bases and at J to 2 bases, leaving 6 bases not matched to a gene. CDR1 is SQVTM, CDR2 ANQGSEA, per germline. In DNA form, the CDR3 reads TGCAGCGTGGGGGACAGTCGAAACTATGGCTACACCTTC. Its translation is CSVGDSRNYGYTF.

This clonotype has more than one count but fewer than ten. The chain uses TRBV20-1 and TRBJ2-7, with TRBD1 as a possible D gene (7 bases). Looked up from germline, CDR1 is DFQATT and CDR2 is SNEGSKA (reference sequence). This CDR3 region has 13 residues. Trimming took 2 bases from V and 3 from J, leaving 11 bases between them. The CDR3 DNA sequence: TGCAGTGCTAGACAGGGGGGAAACTACGAGCAGTACTTC. Its protein is CSARQGGNYEQYF.

V gene TRBV12-3 or TRBV12-4 combines with J gene TRBJ2-1; D is uncertain. Trimming took 4 bases from V and 8 from J, leaving 6 bases between them. CDR3 length: 11 residues. CDR3 region: CASSSRDEQFF. Here the CDR3 DNA reads TGTGCCAGCAGTTCCCGCGATGAGCAGTTCTTC.

The chain carries TRBV5-1 and TRBJ1-2, with no clear D. V gave up 3 bases and J gave up 2 bases, with 14 bases separating them. The CDR3 is 15 amino acids. CDR1 and CDR2 from the germline V gene are SGHRS and YFSETQ. DNA for the CDR3: TGCGCCAGCAGCTCCAGCGCTAACTTAAACTATGGCTACACCTTC. It encodes CASSSSANLNYGYTF.

The V gene is TRBV5-6, the J gene TRBJ1-5; weak D call: TRBD1 (6 bases). The CDR3 is 15 residues long. CDR1 and CDR2 from the germline V gene are SGHDT and YYEEEE. Trimming stripped 3 bases from V and 0 bases from J, with 10 bases between. The CDR3 region is CASSYDRSSNQPQHF. The CDR3 nucleotides read TGTGCCAGCAGCTATGACAGGTCTAGCAATCAGCCCCAGCATTTT.